This T cell receptor beta chain came from a study of identical twins. TCRdb re-analysed the 5' RACE reads in MiXCR, keeping a single row per CDR3 protein. The sample consists of about 1.7 million distinct CDR3 sequences, less than 35% of them appearing once. The table lists this clonotype with a few counts. Its antigen is currently unknown. The CDR3 totals 16 residues. CDR1 and CDR2 (germline): LGHNA, YNFKEQ. The trim removed 4 bases at V and 6 bases at J, leaving 8 bases unmatched. Overall study findings and caveats: Modelling approaches yielded underestimates of out-of-frame TCR alpha sharing between monozygotic twins.

The sequence was collected from a newborn girl in good health. The rearrangement links TRBV4-2 to TRBJ1-6, with 8 bases lining up with TRBD1. The sample taken for sequencing was cord blood. Here the CDR3 reads CASSPEDRALNSPLHF. DNA for the CDR3: TGTGCCAGCAGCCCCGAGGACAGGGCCCTTAATTCACCCCTCCACTTT.